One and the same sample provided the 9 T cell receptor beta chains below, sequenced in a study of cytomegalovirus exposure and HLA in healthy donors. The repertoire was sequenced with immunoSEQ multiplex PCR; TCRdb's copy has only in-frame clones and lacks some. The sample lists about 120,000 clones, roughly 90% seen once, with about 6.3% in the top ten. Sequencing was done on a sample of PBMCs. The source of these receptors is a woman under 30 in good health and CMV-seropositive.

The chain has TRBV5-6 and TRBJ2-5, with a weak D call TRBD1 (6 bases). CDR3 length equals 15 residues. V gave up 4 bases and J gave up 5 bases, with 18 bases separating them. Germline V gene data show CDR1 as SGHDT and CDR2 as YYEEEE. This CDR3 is CASSPWTDGMETQYF. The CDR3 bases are TGTGCCAGCAGCCCATGGACAGACGGGATGGAGACCCAGTACTTC. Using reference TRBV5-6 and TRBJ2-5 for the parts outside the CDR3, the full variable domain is DAGVTQSPTHLIKTRGQQVTLRCSPKSGHDTVSWYQQALGQGPQFIFQYYEEEERQRGNFPDRFSGHQFPNYSSELNVNALLLGDSALYLCASSPWTDGMETQYFGPGTRLLVL.

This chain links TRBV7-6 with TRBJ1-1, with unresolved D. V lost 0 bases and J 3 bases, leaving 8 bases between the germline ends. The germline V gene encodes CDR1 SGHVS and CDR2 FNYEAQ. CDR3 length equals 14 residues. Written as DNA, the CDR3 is TGTGCCAGCAGCTTAGCGGTGAGGGACACTGAAGCTTTCTTT. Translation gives CASSLAVRDTEAFF.

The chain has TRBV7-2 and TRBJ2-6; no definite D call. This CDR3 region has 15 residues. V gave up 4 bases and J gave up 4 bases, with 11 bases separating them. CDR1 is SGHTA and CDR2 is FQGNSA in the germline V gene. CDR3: CASSSQRAGANVLTF. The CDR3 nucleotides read TGTGCCAGCAGCTCCCAGCGAGCCGGGGCCAACGTCCTGACTTTC.

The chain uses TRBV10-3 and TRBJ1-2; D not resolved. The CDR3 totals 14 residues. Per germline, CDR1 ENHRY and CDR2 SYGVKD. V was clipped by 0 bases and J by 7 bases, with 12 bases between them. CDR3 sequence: CAISESAQNVGYTF. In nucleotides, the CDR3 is TGTGCCATCAGTGAGTCGGCCCAAAACGTTGGCTACACCTTC.

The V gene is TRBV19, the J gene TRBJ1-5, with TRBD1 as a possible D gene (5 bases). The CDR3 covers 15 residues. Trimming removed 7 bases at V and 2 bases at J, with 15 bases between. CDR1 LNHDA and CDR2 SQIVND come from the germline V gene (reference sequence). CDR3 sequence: CASIQGTGGNQPQHF. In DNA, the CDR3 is TGTGCCAGTATTCAGGGCACGGGGGGCAATCAGCCCCAGCATTTT. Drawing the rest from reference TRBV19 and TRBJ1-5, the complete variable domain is DGGITQSPKYLFRKEGQNVTLSCEQNLNHDAMYWYRQDPGQGLRLIYYSQIVNDFQKGDIAEGYSVSREKKESFPLTVTSAQKNPTAFYLCASIQGTGGNQPQHFGDGTRLSIL.

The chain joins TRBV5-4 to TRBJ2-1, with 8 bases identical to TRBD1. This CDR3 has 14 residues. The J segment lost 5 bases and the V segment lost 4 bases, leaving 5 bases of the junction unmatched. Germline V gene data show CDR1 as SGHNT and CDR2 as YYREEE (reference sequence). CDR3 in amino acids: CASSLRDRNNEQFF. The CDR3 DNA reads TGTGCCAGCAGCCTCCGGGACAGGAACAATGAGCAGTTCTTC.

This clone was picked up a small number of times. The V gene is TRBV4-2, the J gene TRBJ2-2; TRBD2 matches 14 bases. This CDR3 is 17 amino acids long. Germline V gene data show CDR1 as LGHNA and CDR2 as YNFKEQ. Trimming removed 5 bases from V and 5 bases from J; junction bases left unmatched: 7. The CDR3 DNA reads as TGTGCCAGCAGCGGCCTTGGACTAGCGGGAGGTACCGGGGAGCTGTTTTTT. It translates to CASSGLGLAGGTGELFF.

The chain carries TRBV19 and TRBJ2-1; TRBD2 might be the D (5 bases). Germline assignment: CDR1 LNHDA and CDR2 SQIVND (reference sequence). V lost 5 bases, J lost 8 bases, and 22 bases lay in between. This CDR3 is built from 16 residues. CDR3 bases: TGTGCCAGTAGTCCGCTCGGAGGAGCTGGACTCGATGAGCAGTTCTTC. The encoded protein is CASSPLGGAGLDEQFF.

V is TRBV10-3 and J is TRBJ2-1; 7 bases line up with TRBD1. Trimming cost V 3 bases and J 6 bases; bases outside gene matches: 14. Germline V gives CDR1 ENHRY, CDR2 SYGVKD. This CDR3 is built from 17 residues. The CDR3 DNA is TGTGCCATCAGTGAAGAAGACAGGGCGTCCATTCGCAATGAGCAGTTCTTC. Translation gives CAISEEDRASIRNEQFF.